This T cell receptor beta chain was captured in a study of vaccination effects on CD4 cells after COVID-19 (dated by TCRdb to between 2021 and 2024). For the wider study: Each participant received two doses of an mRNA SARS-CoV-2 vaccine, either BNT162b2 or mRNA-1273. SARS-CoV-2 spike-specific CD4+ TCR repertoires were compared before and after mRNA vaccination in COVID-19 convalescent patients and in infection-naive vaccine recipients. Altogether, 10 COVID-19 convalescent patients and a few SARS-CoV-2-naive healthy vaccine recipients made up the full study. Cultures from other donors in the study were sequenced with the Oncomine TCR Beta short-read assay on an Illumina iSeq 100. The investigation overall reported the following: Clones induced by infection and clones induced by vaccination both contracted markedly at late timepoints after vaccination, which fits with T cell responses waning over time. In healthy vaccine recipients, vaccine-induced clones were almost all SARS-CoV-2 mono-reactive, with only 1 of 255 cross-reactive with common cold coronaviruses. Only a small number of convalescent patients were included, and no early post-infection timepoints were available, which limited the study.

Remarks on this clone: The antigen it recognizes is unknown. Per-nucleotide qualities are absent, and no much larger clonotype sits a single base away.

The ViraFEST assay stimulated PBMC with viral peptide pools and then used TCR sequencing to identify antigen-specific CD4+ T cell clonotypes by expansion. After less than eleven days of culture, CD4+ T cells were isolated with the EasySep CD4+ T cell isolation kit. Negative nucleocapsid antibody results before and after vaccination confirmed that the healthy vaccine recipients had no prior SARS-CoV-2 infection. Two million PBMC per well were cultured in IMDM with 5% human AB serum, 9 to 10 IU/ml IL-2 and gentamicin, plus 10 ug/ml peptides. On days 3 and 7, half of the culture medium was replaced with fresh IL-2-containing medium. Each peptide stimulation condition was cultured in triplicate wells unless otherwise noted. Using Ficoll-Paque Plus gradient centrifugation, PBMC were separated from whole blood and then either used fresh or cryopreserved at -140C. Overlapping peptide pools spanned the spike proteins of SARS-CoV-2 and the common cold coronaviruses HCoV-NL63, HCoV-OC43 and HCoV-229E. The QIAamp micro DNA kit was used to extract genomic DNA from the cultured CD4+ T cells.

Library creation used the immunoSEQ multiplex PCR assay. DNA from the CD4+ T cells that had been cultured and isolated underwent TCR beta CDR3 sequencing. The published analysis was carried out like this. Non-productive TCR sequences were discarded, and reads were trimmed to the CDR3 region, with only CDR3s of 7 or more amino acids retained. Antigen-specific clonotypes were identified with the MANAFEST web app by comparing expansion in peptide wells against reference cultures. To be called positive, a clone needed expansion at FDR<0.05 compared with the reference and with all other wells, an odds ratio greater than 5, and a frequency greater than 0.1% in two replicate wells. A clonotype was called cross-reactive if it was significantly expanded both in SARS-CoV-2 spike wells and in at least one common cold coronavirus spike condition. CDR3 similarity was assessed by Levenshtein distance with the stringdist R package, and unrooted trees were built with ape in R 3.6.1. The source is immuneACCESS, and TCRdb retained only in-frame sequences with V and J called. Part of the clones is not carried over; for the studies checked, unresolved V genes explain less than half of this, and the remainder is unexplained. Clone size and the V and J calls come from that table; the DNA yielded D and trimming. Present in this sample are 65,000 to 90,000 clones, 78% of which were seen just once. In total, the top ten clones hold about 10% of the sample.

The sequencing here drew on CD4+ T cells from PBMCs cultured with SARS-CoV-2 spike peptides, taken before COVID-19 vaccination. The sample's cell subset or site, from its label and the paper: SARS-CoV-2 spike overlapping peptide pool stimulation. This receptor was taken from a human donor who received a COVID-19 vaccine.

CDR3 sequence: CATSRVQDSLRFF. The bases read TGTGCCACCAGCAGAGTCCAGGACAGCCTTAGGTTCTTC. The chain joins TRBV15 to TRBJ2-1; perhaps TRBD1 is the D gene, with 6 bases matching. Counted from cysteine to phenylalanine, this CDR3 has 13 amino acids. The kept DNA is CDR3 alone, 39 bases in frame from the first base. The germline ends are 16 bases apart after V is trimmed by 1 base and J by 15 bases. For CDR1 and CDR2, the germline V gene (reference sequence) lists LNHNV and YYDKDF.